This T cell receptor (beta chain) comes out of a study of blood T cell repertoires in COVID-19. Assay: immunoSEQ multiplex PCR; the TCRdb copy retains only in-frame clones and omits some. The table includes under 300,000 clones, around four fifths detected once. The V segment lost 5 bases and the J segment 7 bases; nucleotides outside the gene matches: 6. Germline-derived CDR1 and CDR2 are LNHNV and YYDKDF (reference sequence). This CDR3 is built from 14 residues. Material for sequencing was peripheral blood. The chain combines TRBV15 with TRBJ1-4, with 8 bases that match TRBD1. This TCR was recovered from a man between 60 and 75 years old who had recovered from COVID-19. CDR3 nucleotide sequence: TGTGCCACCAGCCCGACAGGGGTGGGTGAAAAACTGTTTTTT. Amino acid sequence: CATSPTGVGEKLFF.